This T cell receptor (beta chain) was found in a study of T cell responses to AZD1222 COVID-19 vaccine. Notes on the study in general: Baseline seropositives among AZD1222 recipients totaled only 5 or 6. Clonal diversity may have been underestimated, and the donors were mostly white British, with more females than males.

Data came from immunoSEQ multiplex PCR; TCRdb stores just in-frame clones and leaves some out. Of about 120,000 clones in the sample, around 81% were seen once. Worth noting for this clone: What it recognizes is unknown.

Germline V gene lookup returns CDR1 MNHEY and CDR2 SVGAGI. CDR3 length: 14 residues. V dropped 6 bases and J dropped 6 bases, with 15 bases sitting between them. The starting material was peripheral blood, obtained on day 0 of AZD1222 vaccination. The V call is TRBV6-5, the J call TRBJ1-5; D may be TRBD1 (6 bases). This clonotype was obtained from an adult in good health. DNA for the CDR3: TGTGCCAGCAGAGGGGGAGGGGGGAGTCAGCCCCAGCATTTT. Translation gives CASRGGGGSQPQHF.